The present entry profiles one TCR beta chain with its context. Its antigen is unknown. Germline values: CDR1 SGHRS, CDR2 YFSETQ. The germline V and J ends were trimmed by 4 bases and 3 bases, with 23 bases remaining between them. The CDR3 length is 17 residues. The data were taken from a study of cytomegalovirus exposure and HLA in healthy donors. Overall study findings and caveats: Available immune exposure information covered CMV serostatus only.

13 Jbeta primers and 60 Vbeta primers were used for the PCR. Sequencing was performed with immunoSEQ multiplex PCR; in TCRdb, only in-frame clones are kept and a portion is missing. The table records almost 80,000 clones, 67% of them present only once. The specimen sequenced was PBMCs. The sequence came from a woman between 45 and 60 years old in good health and CMV-seropositive. The chain employs TRBV5-1 and TRBJ2-7; D gene ambiguous. The CDR3 loop is CASSTPPHTGSVYEQYF. CDR3 DNA: TGCGCCAGCAGCACCCCCCCACACACGGGTTCAGTCTACGAGCAGTACTTC.